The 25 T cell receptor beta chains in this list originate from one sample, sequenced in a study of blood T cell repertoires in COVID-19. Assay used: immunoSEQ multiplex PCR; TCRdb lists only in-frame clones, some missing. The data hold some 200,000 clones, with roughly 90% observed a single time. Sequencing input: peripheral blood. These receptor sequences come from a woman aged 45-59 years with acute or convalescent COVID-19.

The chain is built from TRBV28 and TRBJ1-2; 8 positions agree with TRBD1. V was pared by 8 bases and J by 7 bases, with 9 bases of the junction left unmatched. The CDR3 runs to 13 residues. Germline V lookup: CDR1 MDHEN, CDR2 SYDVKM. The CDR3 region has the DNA TGTGCCAGCGGTCGCCAGGGGGCGTCTGGCTACACCTTC. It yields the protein CASGRQGASGYTF.

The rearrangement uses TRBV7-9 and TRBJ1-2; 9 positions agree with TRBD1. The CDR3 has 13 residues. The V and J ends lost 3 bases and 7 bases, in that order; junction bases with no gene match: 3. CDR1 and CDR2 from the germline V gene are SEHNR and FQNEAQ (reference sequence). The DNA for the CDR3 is TGTGCCAGCAGCTTCGGGACAGGGTTTGGCTACACCTTC. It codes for CASSFGTGFGYTF.

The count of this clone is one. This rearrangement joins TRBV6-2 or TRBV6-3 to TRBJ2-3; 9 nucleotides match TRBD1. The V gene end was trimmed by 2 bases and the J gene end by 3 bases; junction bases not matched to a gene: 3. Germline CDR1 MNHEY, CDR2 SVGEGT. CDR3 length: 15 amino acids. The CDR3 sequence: CASSYTDRGTDTQYF. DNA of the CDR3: TGTGCCAGCAGTTACACGGACAGGGGAACAGATACGCAGTATTTT.

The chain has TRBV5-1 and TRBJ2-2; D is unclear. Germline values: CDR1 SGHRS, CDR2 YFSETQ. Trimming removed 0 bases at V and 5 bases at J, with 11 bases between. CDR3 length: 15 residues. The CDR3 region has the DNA TGCGCCAGCAGCTTGGGCAGAATCTGGACCGGGGAGCTGTTTTTT. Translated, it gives CASSLGRIWTGELFF.

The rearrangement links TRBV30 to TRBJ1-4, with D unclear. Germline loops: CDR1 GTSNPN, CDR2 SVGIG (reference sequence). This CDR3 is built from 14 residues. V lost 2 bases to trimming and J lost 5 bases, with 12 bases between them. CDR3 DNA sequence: TGTGCCTGGAGTAACAGTGGAGGAAATGAAAAACTGTTTTTT. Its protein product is CAWSNSGGNEKLFF.

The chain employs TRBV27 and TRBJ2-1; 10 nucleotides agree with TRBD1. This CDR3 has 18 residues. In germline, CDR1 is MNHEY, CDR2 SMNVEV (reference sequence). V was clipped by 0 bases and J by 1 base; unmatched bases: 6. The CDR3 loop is CASSLSGTGDWSYNEQFF. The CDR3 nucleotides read TGTGCCAGCAGTTTATCCGGGACAGGGGATTGGTCCTACAATGAGCAGTTCTTC.

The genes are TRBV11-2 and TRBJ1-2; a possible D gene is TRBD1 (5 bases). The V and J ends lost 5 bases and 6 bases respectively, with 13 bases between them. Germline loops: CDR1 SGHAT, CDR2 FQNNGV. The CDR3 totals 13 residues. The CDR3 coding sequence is TGTGCCAGCAGCCTGACGGAGGGGAATGGCTACACCTTC. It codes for CASSLTEGNGYTF.

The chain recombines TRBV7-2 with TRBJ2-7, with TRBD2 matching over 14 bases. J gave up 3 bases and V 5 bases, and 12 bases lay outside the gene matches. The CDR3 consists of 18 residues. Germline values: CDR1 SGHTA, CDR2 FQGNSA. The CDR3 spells CASSPGTSGGLRLYEQYF. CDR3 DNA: TGTGCCAGCAGCCCGGGGACTAGCGGGGGCCTTAGACTCTACGAGCAGTACTTC.

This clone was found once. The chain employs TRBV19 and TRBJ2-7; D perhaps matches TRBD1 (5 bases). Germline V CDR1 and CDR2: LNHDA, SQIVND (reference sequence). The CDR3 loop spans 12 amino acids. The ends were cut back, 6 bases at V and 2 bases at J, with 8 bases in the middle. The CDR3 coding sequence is TGTGCCAGTAGCAGGGTTCCCTACGAGCAGTACTTC. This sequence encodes CASSRVPYEQYF.

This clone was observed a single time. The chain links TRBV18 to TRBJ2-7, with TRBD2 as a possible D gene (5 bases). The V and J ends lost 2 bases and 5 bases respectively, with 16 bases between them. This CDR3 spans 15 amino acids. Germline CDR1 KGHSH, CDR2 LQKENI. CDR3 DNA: TGTGCCAGCTCACCAACGGGGTCCCCGACTAACGAGCAGTACTTC. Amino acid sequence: CASSPTGSPTNEQYF.

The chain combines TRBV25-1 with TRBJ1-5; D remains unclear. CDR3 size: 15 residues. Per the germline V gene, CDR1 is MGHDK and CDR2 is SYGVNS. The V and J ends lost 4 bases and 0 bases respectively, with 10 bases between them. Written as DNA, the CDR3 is TGTGCCAGCAGTGGCGATCTTCCTAGCAATCAGCCCCAGCATTTT. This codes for CASSGDLPSNQPQHF.

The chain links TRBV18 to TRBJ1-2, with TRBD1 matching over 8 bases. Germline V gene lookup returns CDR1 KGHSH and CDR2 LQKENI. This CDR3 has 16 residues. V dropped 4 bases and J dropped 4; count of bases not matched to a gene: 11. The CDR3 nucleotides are TGTGCCAGCTCACTAATCTCCGGGACAGGACCCTATGGCTACACCTTC. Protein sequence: CASSLISGTGPYGYTF.

The CDR3 sequence is CASSSGLGLGRGYEQYF. The DNA for the CDR3 is TGTGCCAGCAGCTCCGGCCTCGGACTAGGGCGGGGGTACGAGCAGTACTTC. The J gene is TRBJ2-7, the V gene TRBV7-8; 7 bases fit TRBD2. The germline CDR1 and CDR2 sequences are SGHVS and FQNEAQ. The CDR3 is 17 amino acids. Trimming removed 4 bases from V and 4 bases from J; junction bases left unmatched: 16.

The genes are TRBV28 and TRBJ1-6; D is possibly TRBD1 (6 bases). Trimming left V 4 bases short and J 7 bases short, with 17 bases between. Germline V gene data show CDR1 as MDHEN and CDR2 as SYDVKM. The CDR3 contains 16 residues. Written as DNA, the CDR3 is TGTGCCAGCAGTTCTCGGGGGGCGGGGAAGAATTCACCCCTCCACTTT. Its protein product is CASSSRGAGKNSPLHF.

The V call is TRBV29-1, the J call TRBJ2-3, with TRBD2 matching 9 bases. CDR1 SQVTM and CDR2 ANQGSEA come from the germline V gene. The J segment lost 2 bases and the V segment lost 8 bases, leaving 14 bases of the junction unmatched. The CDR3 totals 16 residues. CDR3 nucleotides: TGCAGCCACCCTAAAGGGGCGGGAGGGTACACAGATACGCAGTATTTT. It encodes CSHPKGAGGYTDTQYF.

The CDR3: CAISGTEAVDGYTF. For the CDR3, the DNA is TGTGCCATCAGCGGGACAGAAGCGGTAGATGGCTACACCTTC. The J gene is TRBJ1-2, the V gene TRBV10-3; TRBD1 matches 7 bases. The germline CDR1 and CDR2 sequences are ENHRY and SYGVKD. There are 14 residues in the CDR3. Unmatched junction bases numbered 10, after V lost 6 bases and J lost 6 bases.

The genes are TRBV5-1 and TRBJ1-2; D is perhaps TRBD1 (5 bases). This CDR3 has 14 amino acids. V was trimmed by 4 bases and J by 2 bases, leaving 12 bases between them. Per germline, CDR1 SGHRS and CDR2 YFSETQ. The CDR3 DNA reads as TGCGCCAGCAGCCCGGGGGATTCAAACTATGGCTACACCTTC. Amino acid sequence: CASSPGDSNYGYTF.

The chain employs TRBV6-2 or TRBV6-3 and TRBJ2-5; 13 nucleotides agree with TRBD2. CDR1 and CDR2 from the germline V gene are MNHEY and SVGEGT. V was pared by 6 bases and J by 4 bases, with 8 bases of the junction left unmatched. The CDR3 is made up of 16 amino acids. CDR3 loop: CASSGLAGAPRETQYF. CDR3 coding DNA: TGTGCCAGCAGCGGACTAGCGGGGGCCCCCCGAGAGACCCAGTACTTC.

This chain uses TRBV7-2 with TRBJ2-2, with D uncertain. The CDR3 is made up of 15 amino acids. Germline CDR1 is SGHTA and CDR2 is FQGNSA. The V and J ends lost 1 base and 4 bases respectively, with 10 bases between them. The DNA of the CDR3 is TGTGCCAGCAGCTTAGAAGGAGTCGGCACCGGGGAGCTGTTTTTT. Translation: CASSLEGVGTGELFF.

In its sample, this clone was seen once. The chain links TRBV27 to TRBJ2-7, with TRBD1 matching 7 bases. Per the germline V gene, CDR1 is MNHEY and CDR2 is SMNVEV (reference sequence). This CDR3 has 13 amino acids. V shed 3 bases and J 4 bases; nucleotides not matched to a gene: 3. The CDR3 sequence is CASSFQDRYEQYF. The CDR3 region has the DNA TGTGCCAGCAGTTTCCAGGACAGGTACGAGCAGTACTTC.

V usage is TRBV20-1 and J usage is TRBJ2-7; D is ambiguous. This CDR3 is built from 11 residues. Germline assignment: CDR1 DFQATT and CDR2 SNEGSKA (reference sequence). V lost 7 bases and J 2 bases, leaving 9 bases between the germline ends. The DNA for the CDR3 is TGCAGTGTACGACACACCTACGAGCAGTACTTC. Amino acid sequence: CSVRHTYEQYF.

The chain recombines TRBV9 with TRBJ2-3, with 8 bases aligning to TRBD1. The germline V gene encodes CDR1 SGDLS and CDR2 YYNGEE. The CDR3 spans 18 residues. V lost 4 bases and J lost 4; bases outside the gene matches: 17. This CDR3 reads CASSPRTGHAVEADTQYF. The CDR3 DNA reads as TGTGCCAGCAGCCCCCGGACAGGGCACGCGGTCGAGGCAGATACGCAGTATTTT. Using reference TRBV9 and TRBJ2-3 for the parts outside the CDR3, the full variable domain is DSGVTQTPKHLITATGQRVTLRCSPRSGDLSVYWYQQSLDQGLQFLIQYYNGEERAKGNILERFSAQQFPDLHSELNLSSLELGDSALYFCASSPRTGHAVEADTQYFGPGTRLTVL.

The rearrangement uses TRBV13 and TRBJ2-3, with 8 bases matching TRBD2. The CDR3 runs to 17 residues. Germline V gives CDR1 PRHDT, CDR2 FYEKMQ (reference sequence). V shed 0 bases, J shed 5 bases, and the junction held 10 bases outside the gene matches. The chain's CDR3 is CASSLGRYLAGGDTQYF. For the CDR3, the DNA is TGTGCCAGCAGCTTAGGCCGGTATCTGGCGGGGGGAGATACGCAGTATTTT.

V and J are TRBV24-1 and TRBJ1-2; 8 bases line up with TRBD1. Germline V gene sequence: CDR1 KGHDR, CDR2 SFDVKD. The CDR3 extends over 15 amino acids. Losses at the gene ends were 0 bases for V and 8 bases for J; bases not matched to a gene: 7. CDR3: CATSDLTGGIGGYTF. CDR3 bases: TGTGCCACCAGTGATTTGACAGGGGGGATAGGAGGCTACACCTTC.

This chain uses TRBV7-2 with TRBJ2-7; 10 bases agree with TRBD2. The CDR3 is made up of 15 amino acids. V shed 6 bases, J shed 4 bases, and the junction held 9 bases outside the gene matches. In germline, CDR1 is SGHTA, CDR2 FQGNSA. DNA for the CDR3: TGTGCCAGCAGAATAAGCGGGGGGGCTGGTTACGAGCAGTACTTC. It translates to CASRISGGAGYEQYF.